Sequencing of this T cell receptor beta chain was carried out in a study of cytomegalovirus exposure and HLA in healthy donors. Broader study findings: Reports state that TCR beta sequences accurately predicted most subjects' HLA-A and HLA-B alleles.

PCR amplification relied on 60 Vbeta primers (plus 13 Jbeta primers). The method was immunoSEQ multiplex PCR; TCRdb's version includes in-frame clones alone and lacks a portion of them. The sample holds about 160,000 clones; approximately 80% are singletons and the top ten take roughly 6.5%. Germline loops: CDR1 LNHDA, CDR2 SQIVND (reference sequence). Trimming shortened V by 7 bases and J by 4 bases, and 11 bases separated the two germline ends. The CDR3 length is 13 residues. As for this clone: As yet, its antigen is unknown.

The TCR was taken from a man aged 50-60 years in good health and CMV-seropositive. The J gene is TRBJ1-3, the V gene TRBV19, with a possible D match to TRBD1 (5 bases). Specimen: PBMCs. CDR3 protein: CASKRQTGNTIYF. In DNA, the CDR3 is TGTGCCAGTAAAAGACAGACCGGAAACACCATATATTTT.